This T cell receptor beta chain appears in the sequencing data of a study of T-cell reconstitution after alpha-beta-depleted transplantation in children. Study-wide findings and caveats: Elevated TCRbeta diversity at day 60 was traced, in some patients, to surviving recipient T cells and thymic progenitors. After one year, T-cell counts and TCRbeta diversity mostly came from new T cells. Reportedly, roughly two months post-transplant, alpha-beta T cells arose from several hundred expanded graft clones.

The germline V gene encodes CDR1 SGHRS and CDR2 YFSETQ. The CDR3 sequence is 14 residues long. The V segment lost 4 bases and the J segment 2 bases; nucleotides outside the gene matches: 6. This clonotype was seen many times. The antigen remains undetermined. The library targeted TCRbeta and was prepared with unique molecular identifiers. MiXCR, applied by TCRdb to the PCR reads, yields one record per CDR3 protein. The profile shows about 460,000 distinct CDR3 sequences, more than 9% of them singletons. Sequencing was performed on PBMCs, taken before TCRalphabeta/CD19-depleted stem cell transplant. The TCR was taken from a child between 2 and 9 years old with inherited bone marrow failure, due to receive a stem cell transplant. The rearrangement links TRBV5-1 to TRBJ2-7; 7 bases are a match to TRBD2. CDR3 sequence: CASSASSGTYEQYF. The CDR3 nucleotides are TGCGCCAGCAGCGCGTCTAGCGGTACCTACGAGCAGTACTTC.